This TCR beta chain was sequenced in a study of T-cell memory formation after mild COVID-19. In regard to this clonotype: Its antigen is unidentified.

Study-level findings and limits: Contracting CD8+ clones were enriched in EMRA, CD4+ mainly in CM and EM. Among clones peaking at day 37 in the second wave, SARS-CoV-2 specificity remained unconfirmed. Cross-reactive memory seemingly joined, as some responding clones were found in pre-infection memory.

TCRdb used MiXCR to reprocess the 5' RACE reads, holding one entry per CDR3 protein. The profile shows under 300,000 distinct CDR3 sequences, over 8.5% of them singletons. Sequences were obtained from PBMCs or a T cell subset sorted from them (not recorded which). The clonotype originates from a man aged 18 to 35 who had mild COVID-19 (a few samples of this study predate the infection). Cell type and time point are not known.

CDR3 in DNA: TGTGCCAGCAGCTTAGATCGGTTTCCTAACTATGGCTACACCTTC. As protein: CASSLDRFPNYGYTF. This chain uses TRBV7-2 with TRBJ1-2; D gene uncertain. V was pared by 1 base and J by 0 bases, with 9 bases between. Germline assignment: CDR1 SGHTA and CDR2 FQGNSA. This CDR3 is built from 15 residues. Full variable domain (outside the CDR3, taken from reference TRBV7-2 and TRBJ1-2): GAGVSQSPSNKVTEKGKDVELRCDPISGHTALYWYRQSLGQGLEFLIYFQGNSAPDKSGLPSDRFSAERTGGSVSTLTIQRTQQEDSAVYLCASSLDRFPNYGYTFGSGTRLTVV.